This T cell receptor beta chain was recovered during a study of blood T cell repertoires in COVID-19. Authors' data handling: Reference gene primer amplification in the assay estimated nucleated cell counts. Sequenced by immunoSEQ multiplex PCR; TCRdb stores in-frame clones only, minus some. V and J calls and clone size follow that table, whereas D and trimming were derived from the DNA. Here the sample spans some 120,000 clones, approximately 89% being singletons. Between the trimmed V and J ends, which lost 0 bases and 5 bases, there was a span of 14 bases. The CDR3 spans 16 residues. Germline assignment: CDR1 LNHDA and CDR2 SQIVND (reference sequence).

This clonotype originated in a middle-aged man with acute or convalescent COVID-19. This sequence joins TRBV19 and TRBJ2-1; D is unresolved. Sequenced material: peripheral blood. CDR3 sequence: CASSIDPEALNNEQFF. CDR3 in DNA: TGTGCCAGTAGTATAGACCCTGAGGCCCTAAACAATGAGCAGTTCTTC.